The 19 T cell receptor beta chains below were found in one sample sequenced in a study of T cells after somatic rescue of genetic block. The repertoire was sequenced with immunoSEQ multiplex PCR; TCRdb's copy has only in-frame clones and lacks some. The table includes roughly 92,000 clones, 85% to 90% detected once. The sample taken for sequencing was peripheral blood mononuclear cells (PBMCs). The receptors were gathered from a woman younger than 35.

For the CDR3, the DNA is TGTGCCAGCAGTTTTCCCCTTTTGGGCTACACCTTC. It specifies CASSFPLLGYTF. The chain combines TRBV28 with TRBJ1-2; D not certain. V was pared by 3 bases and J by 8 bases, with 10 bases between. This CDR3 contains 12 residues. Looked up from germline, CDR1 is MDHEN and CDR2 is SYDVKM.

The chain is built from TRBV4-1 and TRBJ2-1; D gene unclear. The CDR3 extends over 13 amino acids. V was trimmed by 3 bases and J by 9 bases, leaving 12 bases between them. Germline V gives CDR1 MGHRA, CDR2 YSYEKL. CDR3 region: CASSQAPGGEQFF. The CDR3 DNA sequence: TGCGCCAGCAGCCAGGCTCCAGGTGGTGAGCAGTTCTTC.

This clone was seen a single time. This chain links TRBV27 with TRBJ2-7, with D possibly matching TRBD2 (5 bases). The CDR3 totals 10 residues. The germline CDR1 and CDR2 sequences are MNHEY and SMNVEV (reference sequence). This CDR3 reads CATGYYEQYF. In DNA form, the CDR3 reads TGTGCTACGGGGTACTACGAGCAGTACTTC.

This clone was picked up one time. The CDR3 bases are TGTGCCAGCAGCTTGGCTAGCGGGAGCCAGAACACCGGGGAGCTGTTTTTT. Translation: CASSLASGSQNTGELFF. The V gene is TRBV5-4, the J gene TRBJ2-2; 10 nucleotides agree with TRBD2. Germline CDR1 SGHNT, CDR2 YYREEE (reference sequence). This CDR3 contains 17 residues. With 0 bases clipped from V and 1 base from J, the junction kept 3 bases outside the gene matches.

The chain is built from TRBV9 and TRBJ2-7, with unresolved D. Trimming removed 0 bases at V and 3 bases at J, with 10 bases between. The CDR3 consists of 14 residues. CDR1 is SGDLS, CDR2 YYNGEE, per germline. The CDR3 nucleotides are TGTGCCAGCAGCGTAGGGGGTGAAGGCTACGAGCAGTACTTC. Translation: CASSVGGEGYEQYF.

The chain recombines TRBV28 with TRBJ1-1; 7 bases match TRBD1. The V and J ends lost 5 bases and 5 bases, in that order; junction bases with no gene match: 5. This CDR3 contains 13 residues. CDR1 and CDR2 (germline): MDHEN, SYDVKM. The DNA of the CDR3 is TGTGCCAGCAGTCAGACAGGGAAAACTGAAGCTTTCTTT. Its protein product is CASSQTGKTEAFF.

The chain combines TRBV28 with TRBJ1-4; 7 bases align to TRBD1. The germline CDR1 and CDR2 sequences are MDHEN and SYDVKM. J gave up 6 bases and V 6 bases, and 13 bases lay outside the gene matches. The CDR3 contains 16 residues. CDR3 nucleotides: TGTGCCAGCAGACAATTTACCGGGACAGCGGATGAAAAACTGTTTTTT. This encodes CASRQFTGTADEKLFF.

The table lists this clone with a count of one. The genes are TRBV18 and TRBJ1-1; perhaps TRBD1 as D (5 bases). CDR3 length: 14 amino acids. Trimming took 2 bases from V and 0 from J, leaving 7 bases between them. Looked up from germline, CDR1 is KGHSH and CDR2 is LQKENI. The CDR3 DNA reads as TGTGCCAGCTCACCAGCACAGGTGAACACTGAAGCTTTCTTT. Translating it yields CASSPAQVNTEAFF.

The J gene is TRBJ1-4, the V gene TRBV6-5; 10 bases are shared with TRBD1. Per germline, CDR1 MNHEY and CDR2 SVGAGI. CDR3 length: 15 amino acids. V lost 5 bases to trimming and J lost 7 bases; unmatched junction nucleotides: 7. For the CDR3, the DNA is TGTGCCAGCAGTCCCAGGACAGGGGGTGTTGAAAAACTGTTTTTT. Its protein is CASSPRTGGVEKLFF.

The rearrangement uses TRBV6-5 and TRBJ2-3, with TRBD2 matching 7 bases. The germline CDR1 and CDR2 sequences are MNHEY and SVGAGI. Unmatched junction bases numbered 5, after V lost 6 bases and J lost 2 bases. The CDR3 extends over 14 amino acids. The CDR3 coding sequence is TGTGCCAGCAGCCCGGGGGGATACACAGATACGCAGTATTTT. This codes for CASSPGGYTDTQYF.

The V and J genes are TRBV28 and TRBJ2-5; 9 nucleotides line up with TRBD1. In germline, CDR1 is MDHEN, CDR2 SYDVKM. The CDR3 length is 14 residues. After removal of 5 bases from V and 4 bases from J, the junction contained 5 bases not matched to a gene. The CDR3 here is CASSRTGGAETQYF. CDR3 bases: TGTGCCAGCAGTCGAACAGGGGGCGCAGAGACCCAGTACTTC.

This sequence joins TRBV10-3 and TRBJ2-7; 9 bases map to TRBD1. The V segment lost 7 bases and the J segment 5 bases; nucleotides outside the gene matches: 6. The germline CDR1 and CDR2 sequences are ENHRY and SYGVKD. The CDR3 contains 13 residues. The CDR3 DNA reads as TGTGCCATCAACCGGGACAGGGCCGACGAGCAGTACTTC. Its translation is CAINRDRADEQYF.

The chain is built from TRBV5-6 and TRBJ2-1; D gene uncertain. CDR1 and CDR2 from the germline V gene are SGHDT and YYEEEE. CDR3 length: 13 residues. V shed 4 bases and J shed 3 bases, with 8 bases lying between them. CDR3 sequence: CASSPASYNEQFF. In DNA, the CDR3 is TGTGCCAGCAGCCCGGCTAGCTACAATGAGCAGTTCTTC. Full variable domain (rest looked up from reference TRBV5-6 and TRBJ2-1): DAGVTQSPTHLIKTRGQQVTLRCSPKSGHDTVSWYQQALGQGPQFIFQYYEEEERQRGNFPDRFSGHQFPNYSSELNVNALLLGDSALYLCASSPASYNEQFFGPGTRLTVL.

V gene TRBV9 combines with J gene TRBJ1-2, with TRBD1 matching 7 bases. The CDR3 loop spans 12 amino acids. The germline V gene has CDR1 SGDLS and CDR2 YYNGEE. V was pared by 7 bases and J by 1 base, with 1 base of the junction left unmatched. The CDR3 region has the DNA TGTGCCAGCGGACAGGTTAACTATGGCTACACCTTC. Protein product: CASGQVNYGYTF.

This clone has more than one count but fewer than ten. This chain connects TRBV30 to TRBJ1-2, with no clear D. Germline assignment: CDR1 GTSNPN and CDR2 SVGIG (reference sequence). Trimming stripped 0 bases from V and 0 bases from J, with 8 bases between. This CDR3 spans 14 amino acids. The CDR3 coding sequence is TGTGCCTGGAGTGTGCGAATAGCTAACTATGGCTACACCTTC. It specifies CAWSVRIANYGYTF.

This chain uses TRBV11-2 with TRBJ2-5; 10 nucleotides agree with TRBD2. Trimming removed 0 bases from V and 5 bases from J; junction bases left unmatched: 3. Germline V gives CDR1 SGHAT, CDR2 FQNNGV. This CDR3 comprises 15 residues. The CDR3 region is CASSLDGAGGETQYF. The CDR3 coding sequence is TGTGCCAGCAGCTTAGATGGAGCGGGGGGGGAGACCCAGTACTTC.

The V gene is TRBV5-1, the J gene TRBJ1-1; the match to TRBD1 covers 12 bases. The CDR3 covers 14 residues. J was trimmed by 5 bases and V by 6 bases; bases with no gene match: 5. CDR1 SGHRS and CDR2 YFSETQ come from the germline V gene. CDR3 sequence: CASTWGQGATEAFF. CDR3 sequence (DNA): TGCGCCAGCACCTGGGGACAGGGGGCTACTGAAGCTTTCTTT.

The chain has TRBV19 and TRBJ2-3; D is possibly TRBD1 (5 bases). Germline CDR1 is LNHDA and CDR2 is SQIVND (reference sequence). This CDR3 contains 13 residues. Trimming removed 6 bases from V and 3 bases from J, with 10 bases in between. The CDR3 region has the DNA TGTGCCAGTAGCCACCAGGGTACAGATACGCAGTATTTT. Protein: CASSHQGTDTQYF.

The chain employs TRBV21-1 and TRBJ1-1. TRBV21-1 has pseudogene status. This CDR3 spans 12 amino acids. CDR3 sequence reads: CASTSKGREAFF. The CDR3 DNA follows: TGTGCCAGCACCAGCAAAGGTCGTGAAGCTTTCTTT.